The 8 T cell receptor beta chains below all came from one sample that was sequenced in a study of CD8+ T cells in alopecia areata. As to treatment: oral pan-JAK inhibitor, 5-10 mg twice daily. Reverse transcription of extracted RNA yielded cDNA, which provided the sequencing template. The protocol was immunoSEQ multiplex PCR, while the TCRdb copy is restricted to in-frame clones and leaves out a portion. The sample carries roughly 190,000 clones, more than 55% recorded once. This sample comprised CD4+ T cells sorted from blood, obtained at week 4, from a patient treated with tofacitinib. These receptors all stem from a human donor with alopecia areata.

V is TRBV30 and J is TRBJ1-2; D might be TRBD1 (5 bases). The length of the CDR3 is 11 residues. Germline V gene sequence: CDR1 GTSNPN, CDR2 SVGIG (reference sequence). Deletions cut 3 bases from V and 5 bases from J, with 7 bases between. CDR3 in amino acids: CAWSREYGYTF. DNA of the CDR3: TGTGCCTGGAGCAGGGAATATGGCTACACCTTC.

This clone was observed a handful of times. As DNA, the CDR3 is TGCAGCGTTGAAGGGGTTGTCGGCGGACTAGCCAAAAACATTCAGTACTTC. It translates to CSVEGVVGGLAKNIQYF. This rearrangement joins TRBV29-1 to TRBJ2-4; the D gene is possibly TRBD2 (5 bases). The CDR3 extends over 17 amino acids. Looked up from germline, CDR1 is SQVTM and CDR2 is ANQGSEA. Trimming removed 1 base at V and 0 bases at J, with 16 bases between.

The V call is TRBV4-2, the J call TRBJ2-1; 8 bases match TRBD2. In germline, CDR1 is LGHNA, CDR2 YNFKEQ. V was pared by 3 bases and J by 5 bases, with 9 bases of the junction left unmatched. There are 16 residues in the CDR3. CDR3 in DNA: TGTGCCAGCAGCCATCCCAGGACTAGCCCCCACAATGAGCAGTTCTTC. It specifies CASSHPRTSPHNEQFF.

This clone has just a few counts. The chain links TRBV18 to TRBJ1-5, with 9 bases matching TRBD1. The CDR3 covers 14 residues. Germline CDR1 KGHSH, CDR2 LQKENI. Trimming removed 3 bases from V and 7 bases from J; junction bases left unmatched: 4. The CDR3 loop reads CASSPGQGRQPQHF. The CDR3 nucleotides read TGTGCCAGCTCACCGGGACAGGGAAGGCAGCCCCAGCATTTT.

CDR3: CAWSRRVGNTGELFF. The CDR3 DNA is TGTGCCTGGAGTCGGAGGGTCGGGAACACCGGGGAGCTGTTTTTT. The V gene is TRBV30, the J gene TRBJ2-2; tentatively, D is TRBD2 (6 bases). The germline V gene has CDR1 GTSNPN and CDR2 SVGIG (reference sequence). V lost 2 bases and J 1 base, leaving 11 bases between the germline ends. This CDR3 contains 15 residues.

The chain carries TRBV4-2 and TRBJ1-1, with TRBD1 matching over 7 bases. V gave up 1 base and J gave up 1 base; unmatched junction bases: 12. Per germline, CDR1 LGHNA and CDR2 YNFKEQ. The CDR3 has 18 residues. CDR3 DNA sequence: TGTGCCAGCAGCCAAGTTGGTAAATGGGGGACAGAGAACACTGAAGCTTTCTTT. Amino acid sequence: CASSQVGKWGTENTEAFF.

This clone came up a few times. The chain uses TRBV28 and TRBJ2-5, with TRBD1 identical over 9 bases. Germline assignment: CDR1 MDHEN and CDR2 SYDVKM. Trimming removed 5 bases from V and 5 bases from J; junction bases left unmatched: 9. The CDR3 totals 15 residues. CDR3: CASSRTGTGRETQYF. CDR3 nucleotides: TGTGCCAGCAGTCGTACCGGGACAGGGAGGGAGACCCAGTACTTC.

The CDR3 DNA reads as TGCAGCGTTGGAAGGGGGAACACCGGGGAGCTGTTTTTT. Its protein product is CSVGRGNTGELFF. This chain links TRBV29-1 with TRBJ2-2; TRBD1 is a possible D gene (5 bases). CDR3 length equals 13 residues. V dropped 4 bases and J dropped 1 base, with 7 bases sitting between them. Germline values: CDR1 SQVTM, CDR2 ANQGSEA.